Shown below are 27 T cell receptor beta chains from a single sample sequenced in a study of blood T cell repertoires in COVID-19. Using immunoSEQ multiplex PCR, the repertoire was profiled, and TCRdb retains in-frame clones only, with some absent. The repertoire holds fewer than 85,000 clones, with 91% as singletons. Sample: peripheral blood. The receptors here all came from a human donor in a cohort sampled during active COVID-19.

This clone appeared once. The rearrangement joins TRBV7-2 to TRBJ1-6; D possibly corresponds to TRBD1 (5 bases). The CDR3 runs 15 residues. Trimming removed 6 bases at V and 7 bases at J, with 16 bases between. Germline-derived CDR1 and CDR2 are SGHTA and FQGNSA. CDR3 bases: TGTGCCAGCAGTTCTGACAGTGGACGAAATTCACCCCTCCACTTT. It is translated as CASSSDSGRNSPLHF.

CDR3 nucleotide sequence: TGCGCCAGCAGCCAAGACATGGTGGAGGCCTCTGGAAACACCATATATTTT. Translated, it gives CASSQDMVEASGNTIYF. The chain couples TRBV4-1 to TRBJ1-3, with D unclear. Germline values: CDR1 MGHRA, CDR2 YSYEKL. Trimming stripped 0 bases from V and 0 bases from J, with 12 bases between. This CDR3 spans 17 amino acids.

Here the CDR3 DNA reads TGTGCCAGCAGTTACGGGCGTGGACAGCCCCAGCATTTT. Protein: CASSYGRGQPQHF. The chain combines TRBV6-6 with TRBJ1-5; D uncertain. The CDR3 is 13 residues long. The V end lost 2 bases, the J end lost 7 bases, and 9 bases lay between the germline ends. In germline, CDR1 is MNHNY, CDR2 SVGAGI (reference sequence).

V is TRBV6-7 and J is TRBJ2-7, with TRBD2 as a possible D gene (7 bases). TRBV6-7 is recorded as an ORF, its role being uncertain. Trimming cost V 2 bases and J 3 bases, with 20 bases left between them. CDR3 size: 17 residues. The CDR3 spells CASSYPGEGTGFYEQYF. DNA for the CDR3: TGTGCCAGCAGTTACCCAGGGGAGGGGACGGGCTTCTACGAGCAGTACTTC.

The CDR3 nucleotides read TGTGCCAGCAGCCCGGGGGCTAGCGGGGGCTACGAGCAGTACTTC. Protein sequence: CASSPGASGGYEQYF. The chain uses TRBV5-4 and TRBJ2-7, with 10 bases matching TRBD2. In germline, CDR1 is SGHNT, CDR2 YYREEE (reference sequence). The CDR3 length is 15 residues. V trimming: 4 bases; J trimming: 3 bases; junction bases outside the gene matches: 7. Full variable domain (outside the CDR3, taken from reference TRBV5-4 and TRBJ2-7): ETGVTQSPTHLIKTRGQQVTLRCSSQSGHNTVSWYQQALGQGPQFIFQYYREEENGRGNFPPRFSGLQFPNYSSELNVNALELDDSALYLCASSPGASGGYEQYFGPGTRLTVT.

CDR3 in amino acids: CASSPPGLDYEQYF. The CDR3 DNA is TGTGCCAGTAGTCCGCCGGGGTTAGACTACGAGCAGTACTTC. The J gene is TRBJ2-7, the V gene TRBV19; D is perhaps TRBD2 (5 bases). This CDR3 comprises 14 residues. Germline V lookup: CDR1 LNHDA, CDR2 SQIVND (reference sequence). The V end lost 5 bases, the J end lost 3 bases, and 14 bases lay between the germline ends.

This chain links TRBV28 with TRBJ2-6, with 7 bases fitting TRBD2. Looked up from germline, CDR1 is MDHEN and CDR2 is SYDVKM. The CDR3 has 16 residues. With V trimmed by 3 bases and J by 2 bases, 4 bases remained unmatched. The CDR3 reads CASSLPRGAGANVLTF. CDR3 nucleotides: TGTGCCAGCAGTTTGCCCCGGGGGGCTGGGGCCAACGTCCTGACTTTC. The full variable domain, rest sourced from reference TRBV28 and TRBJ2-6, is DVKVTQSSRYLVKRTGEKVFLECVQDMDHENMFWYRQDPGLGLRLIYFSYDVKMKEKGDIPEGYSVSREKKERFSLILESASTNQTSMYLCASSLPRGAGANVLTFGAGSRLTVL.

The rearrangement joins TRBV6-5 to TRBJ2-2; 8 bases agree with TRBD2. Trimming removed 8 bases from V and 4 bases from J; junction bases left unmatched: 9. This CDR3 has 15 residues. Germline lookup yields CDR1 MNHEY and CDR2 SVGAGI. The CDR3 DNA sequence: TGTGCCAGCGCTATTAGCGGGGACGGCACCGGGGAGCTGTTTTTT. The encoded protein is CASAISGDGTGELFF.

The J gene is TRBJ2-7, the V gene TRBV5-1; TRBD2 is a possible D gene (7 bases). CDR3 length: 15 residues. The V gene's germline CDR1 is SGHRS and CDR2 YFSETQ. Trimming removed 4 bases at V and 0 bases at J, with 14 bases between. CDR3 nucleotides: TGCGCCAGCAGCGCGGGGGCCTCAAGCTCCTACGAGCAGTACTTC. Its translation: CASSAGASSSYEQYF.

DNA of the CDR3: TGCGCCAGCAGTGAGTATGAGGGCAGGGGGGCCACTGAAGCTTTCTTT. Its protein is CASSEYEGRGATEAFF. This sequence joins TRBV10-1 and TRBJ1-1, with 7 bases lining up with TRBD1. Germline lookup yields CDR1 WNHNN and CDR2 SYGVQD (reference sequence). The CDR3 is 16 residues long. After removal of 1 base from V and 4 bases from J, the junction contained 9 bases not matched to a gene.

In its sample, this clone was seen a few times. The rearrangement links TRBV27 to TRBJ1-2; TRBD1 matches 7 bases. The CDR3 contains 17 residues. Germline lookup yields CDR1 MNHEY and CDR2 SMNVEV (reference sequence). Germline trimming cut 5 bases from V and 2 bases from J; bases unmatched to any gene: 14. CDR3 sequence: CASSPHTYTTGNYGYTF. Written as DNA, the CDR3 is TGTGCCAGCAGTCCCCACACATATACGACAGGGAACTATGGCTACACCTTC.

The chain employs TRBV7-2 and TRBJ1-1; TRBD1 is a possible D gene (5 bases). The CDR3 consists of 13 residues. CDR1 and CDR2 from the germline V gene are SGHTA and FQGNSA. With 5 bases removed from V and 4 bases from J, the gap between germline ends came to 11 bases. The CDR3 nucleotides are TGTGCCAGCAGCCCCCGACAGAGCACTGAAGCTTTCTTT. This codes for CASSPRQSTEAFF.

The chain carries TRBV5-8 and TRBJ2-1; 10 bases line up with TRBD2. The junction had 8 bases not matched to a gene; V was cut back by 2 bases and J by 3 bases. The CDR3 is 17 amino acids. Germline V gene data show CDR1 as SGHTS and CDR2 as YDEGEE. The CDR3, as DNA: TGTGCCAGCAGCTTAAGCGGGGGGGCATCAAGCTACAATGAGCAGTTCTTC. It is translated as CASSLSGGASSYNEQFF. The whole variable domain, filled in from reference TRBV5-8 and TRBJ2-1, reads EAGVTQSPTHLIKTRGQQATLRCSPISGHTSVYWYQQALGLGLQFLLWYDEGEERNRGNFPPRFSGRQFPNYSSELNVNALELEDSALYLCASSLSGGASSYNEQFFGPGTRLTVL.

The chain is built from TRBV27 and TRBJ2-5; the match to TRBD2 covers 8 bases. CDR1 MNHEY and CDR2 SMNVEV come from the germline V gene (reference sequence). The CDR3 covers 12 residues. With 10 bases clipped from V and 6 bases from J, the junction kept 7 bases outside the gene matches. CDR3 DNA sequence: TGTGCCATCGGGGCGGGGGGCCAGACCCAGTACTTC. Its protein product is CAIGAGGQTQYF.

The CDR3 nucleotides are TGCAGCGTTAGACAGAACACTGAAGCTTTCTTT. Translation: CSVRQNTEAFF. The rearrangement uses TRBV29-1 and TRBJ1-1, with D uncertain. The CDR3 length is 11 residues. Trimming took off 5 bases at V and 1 base at J, with 5 bases between the two ends. Germline loops: CDR1 SQVTM, CDR2 ANQGSEA.

The CDR3 DNA is TGTGCCAGCAGCTTGGGGACAGGCACTGAAGCTTTCTTT. It translates to CASSLGTGTEAFF. The J gene is TRBJ1-1, the V gene TRBV5-6; 7 bases align to TRBD1. The CDR3 runs 13 residues. Unmatched junction bases numbered 0, after V lost 0 bases and J lost 4 bases. Germline V lookup: CDR1 SGHDT, CDR2 YYEEEE.

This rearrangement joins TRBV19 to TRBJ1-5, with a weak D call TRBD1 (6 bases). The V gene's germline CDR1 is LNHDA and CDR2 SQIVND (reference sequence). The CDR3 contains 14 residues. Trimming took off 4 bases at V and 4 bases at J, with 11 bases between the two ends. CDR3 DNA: TGTGCCAGTAGTAATTCAGGGGTGAATCAGCCCCAGCATTTT. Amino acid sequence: CASSNSGVNQPQHF. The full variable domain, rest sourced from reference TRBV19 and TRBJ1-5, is DGGITQSPKYLFRKEGQNVTLSCEQNLNHDAMYWYRQDPGQGLRLIYYSQIVNDFQKGDIAEGYSVSREKKESFPLTVTSAQKNPTAFYLCASSNSGVNQPQHFGDGTRLSIL.

The CDR3 bases are TGTGCCAGCAGTTCCGTCCCGTCCGGGGGATACGAGCAGTACTTC. It translates to CASSSVPSGGYEQYF. This sequence joins TRBV6-6 and TRBJ2-7, with D possibly matching TRBD2 (6 bases). CDR1 and CDR2 (germline): MNHNY, SVGAGI (reference sequence). V was clipped by 4 bases and J by 4 bases, with 17 bases between them. CDR3 length equals 15 residues.

Written as DNA, the CDR3 is TGCAGCGTTGGCGGGGGGAATGGCTACACCTTC. It encodes CSVGGGNGYTF. V gene TRBV29-1 combines with J gene TRBJ1-2, with a weak D call TRBD1 (5 bases). This CDR3 has 11 amino acids. Germline CDR1 SQVTM, CDR2 ANQGSEA. V shed 4 bases and J shed 6 bases, with 9 bases lying between them. Variable domain in full (rest from reference TRBV29-1 and TRBJ1-2): SAVISQKPSRDICQRGTSLTIQCQVDSQVTMMFWYRQQPGQSLTLIATANQGSEATYESGFVIDKFPISRPNLTFSTLTVSNMSPEDSSIYLCSVGGGNGYTFGSGTRLTVV.

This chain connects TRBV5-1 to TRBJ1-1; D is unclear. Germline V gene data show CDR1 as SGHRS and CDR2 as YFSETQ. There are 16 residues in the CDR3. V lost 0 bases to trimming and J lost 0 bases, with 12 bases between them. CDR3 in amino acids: CASSLANSSLNTEAFF. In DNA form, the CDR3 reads TGCGCCAGCAGCTTGGCCAACAGCTCCTTGAACACTGAAGCTTTCTTT. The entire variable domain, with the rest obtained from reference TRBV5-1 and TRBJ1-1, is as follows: KAGVTQTPRYLIKTRGQQVTLSCSPISGHRSVSWYQQTPGQGLQFLFEYFSETQRNKGNFPGRFSGRQFSNSRSEMNVSTLELGDSALYLCASSLANSSLNTEAFFGQGTRLTVV.

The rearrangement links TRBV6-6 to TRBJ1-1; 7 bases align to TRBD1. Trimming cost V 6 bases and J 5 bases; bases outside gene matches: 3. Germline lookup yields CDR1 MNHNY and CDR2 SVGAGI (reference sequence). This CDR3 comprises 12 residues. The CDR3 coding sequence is TGTGCCAGCAGCCACAGGGGTACTGAAGCTTTCTTT. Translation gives CASSHRGTEAFF.

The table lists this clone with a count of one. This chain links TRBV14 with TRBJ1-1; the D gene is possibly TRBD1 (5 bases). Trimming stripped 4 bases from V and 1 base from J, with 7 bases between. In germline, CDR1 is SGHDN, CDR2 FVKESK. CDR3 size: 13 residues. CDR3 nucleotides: TGTGCCAGCAGCCCTACAGGGAACACTGAAGCTTTCTTT. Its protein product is CASSPTGNTEAFF.

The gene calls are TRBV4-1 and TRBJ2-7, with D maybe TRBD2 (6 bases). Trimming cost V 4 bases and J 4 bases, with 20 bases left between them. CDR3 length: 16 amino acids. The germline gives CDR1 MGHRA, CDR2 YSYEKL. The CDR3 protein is CASSPGLTDLTYEQYF. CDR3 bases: TGCGCCAGCAGCCCGGGACTTACGGACTTAACGTACGAGCAGTACTTC.

DNA of the CDR3: TGTGCCAGCAGTGACCAACAGGGGGCGGATGAAAAACTGTTTTTT. It yields the protein CASSDQQGADEKLFF. The chain couples TRBV25-1 to TRBJ1-4, with 9 bases fitting TRBD1. Germline CDR1 and CDR2: MGHDK and SYGVNS. Germline trimming cut 3 bases from V and 6 bases from J; bases unmatched to any gene: 5. CDR3 length: 15 residues.

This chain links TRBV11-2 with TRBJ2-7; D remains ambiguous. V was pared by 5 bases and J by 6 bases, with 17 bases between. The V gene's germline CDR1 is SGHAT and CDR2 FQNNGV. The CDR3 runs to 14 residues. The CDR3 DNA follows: TGTGCCAGCAGCGCGGATTGGTCCGTACGCGAGCAGTACTTC. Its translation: CASSADWSVREQYF.

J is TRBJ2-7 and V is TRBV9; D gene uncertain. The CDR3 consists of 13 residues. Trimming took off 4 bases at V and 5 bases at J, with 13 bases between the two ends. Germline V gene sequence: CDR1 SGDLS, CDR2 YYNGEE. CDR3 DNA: TGTGCCAGCAGCCCTCTATTGACTCACGAGCAGTACTTC. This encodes CASSPLLTHEQYF.

The CDR3 is CASSSALLAGGREETQYF. The CDR3 bases are TGTGCCAGCAGCTCCGCCCTACTAGCGGGGGGCCGGGAAGAGACCCAGTACTTC. V usage is TRBV7-6 and J usage is TRBJ2-5; 12 bases are shared with TRBD2. Germline assignment: CDR1 SGHVS and CDR2 FNYEAQ. J gave up 3 bases and V 4 bases, and 12 bases lay outside the gene matches. This CDR3 region has 18 residues.